This is a list of T cell receptor beta chains from one sample in a study of post-analysis software for immune sequencing data. TCRdb processed the PCR reads anew with MiXCR; each CDR3 protein has one entry. This repertoire shows around 200,000 distinct CDR3 sequences, around 30% found once; its top ten account for less than 4%. Sample: blood. These receptors were collected from a girl between 2 and 17 years old with multiple sclerosis. CDR3s include the opening cysteine and the closing phenylalanine or tryptophan. The D gene is left open where the match is weak. Clone size is stated in some rows and not others, as once, few, many or a class when expanded.

clone_size: .; j_call: TRBJ2-3; d_call: .; v_call: TRBV12-3/TRBV12-4; cdr3_nt: TGTGCCAGCAGGCGCACAGATGCGCAGTATTTT; cdr3_aa: CASRRTDAQYF
clone_size: many; j_call: TRBJ2-5; d_call: TRBD2; v_call: TRBV6-5; cdr3_nt: TGTGCCAGCAGTTACTCGATGACTAGCGGGTTAGAGACCCAGTACTTC; cdr3_aa: CASSYSMTSGLETQYF
clone_size: .; j_call: TRBJ2-5; d_call: TRBD2; v_call: TRBV25-1; cdr3_nt: TGTGCCAGCAGTGACCCCCCTAGCGGGAGCCGCCAAGAGACCCAGTACTTC; cdr3_aa: CASSDPPSGSRQETQYF
clone_size: .; j_call: TRBJ2-1; d_call: TRBD1; v_call: TRBV29-1; cdr3_nt: TGCAGCGTTGACCGGACAGGTGGGCGCAATGAGCAGTTCTTC; cdr3_aa: CSVDRTGGRNEQFF
clone_size: many; j_call: TRBJ2-1; d_call: .; v_call: TRBV5-1; cdr3_nt: TGCGCCAGCAGCAAAGACGGAAAGAGGCATGAGCAGTTCTTC; cdr3_aa: CASSKDGKRHEQFF
clone_size: many; j_call: TRBJ2-3; d_call: .; v_call: TRBV20-1; cdr3_nt: TGCAGTGCTAGGGTGGGGGCCACGACAGATACGCAGTATTTT; cdr3_aa: CSARVGATTDTQYF
clone_size: once; j_call: TRBJ2-5; d_call: .; v_call: TRBV7-2; cdr3_nt: TGTGCCAGCAGCCGCGACAGAGCCTACGGGCAGTACTTC; cdr3_aa: CASSRDRAYGQYF
clone_size: few; j_call: TRBJ2-1; d_call: .; v_call: TRBV5-1; cdr3_nt: TGCGCCAGCAGCTTGGCCGACGGGAGAGGCAATGAGCAGTTCTTC; cdr3_aa: CASSLADGRGNEQFF
clone_size: once; j_call: TRBJ2-7; d_call: .; v_call: TRBV7-2; cdr3_nt: TGTGCCAGCAGCTTAACGAGCGTTGCGGGGACCTACGAGCAGTACTTC; cdr3_aa: CASSLTSVAGTYEQYF
clone_size: .; j_call: TRBJ2-1; d_call: TRBD1; v_call: TRBV5-1; cdr3_nt: TGCGCCAGCAGCTTGGAGCCGGGACAGGGGGCGCATGAGCAGTTCTTC; cdr3_aa: CASSLEPGQGAHEQFF
clone_size: .; j_call: TRBJ2-2; d_call: TRBD2; v_call: TRBV7-8; cdr3_nt: TGTGCCAGCAGCCGCGGACTAGCGGGCTATTACACCGGGGAGCTGTTTTTT; cdr3_aa: CASSRGLAGYYTGELFF
clone_size: few; j_call: TRBJ1-1; d_call: .; v_call: TRBV7-8; cdr3_nt: TGTGCCAGCAGCTTAGCCCCCGGGGGGTTGAACACTGAAGCTTTCTTT; cdr3_aa: CASSLAPGGLNTEAFF
clone_size: many; j_call: TRBJ2-1; d_call: TRBD2; v_call: TRBV15; cdr3_nt: TGTGCCACCAGCCTAGCGGGAGGATCCTACAATGAGCAGTTCTTC; cdr3_aa: CATSLAGGSYNEQFF
clone_size: many; j_call: TRBJ1-6; d_call: .; v_call: TRBV29-1; cdr3_nt: TGCAGCGTTGCGGGACACCTTAATTCACCCCTCCACTTT; cdr3_aa: CSVAGHLNSPLHF
clone_size: many; j_call: TRBJ2-7; d_call: TRBD1; v_call: TRBV28; cdr3_nt: TGTGCCAGCAGTGGCTCTACAGGGGAAGAGTACGAGCAGTACTTC; cdr3_aa: CASSGSTGEEYEQYF
clone_size: .; j_call: TRBJ2-7; d_call: TRBD2; v_call: TRBV7-2; cdr3_nt: TGTGCCAGCAGCATAGGGGGACTAGCCAACGAGCAGTACTTC; cdr3_aa: CASSIGGLANEQYF
clone_size: .; j_call: TRBJ1-2; d_call: .; v_call: TRBV27; cdr3_nt: TGTGCCAGCAGGCCGGGCCGACGGAGCTATGGCTACACCTTC; cdr3_aa: CASRPGRRSYGYTF
clone_size: .; j_call: TRBJ2-5; d_call: .; v_call: TRBV20-1; cdr3_nt: TGCAGTGCTGAAACAGGGCCCGCCGGGGAGACCCAGTACTTC; cdr3_aa: CSAETGPAGETQYF
clone_size: many; j_call: TRBJ2-1; d_call: TRBD1; v_call: TRBV9; cdr3_nt: TGTGCCAGCAACGAGGGGGGCAGGGGGCGCCACAATGAGCAGTTCTTC; cdr3_aa: CASNEGGRGRHNEQFF
clone_size: many; j_call: TRBJ2-7; d_call: .; v_call: TRBV6-5; cdr3_nt: TGTGCCAGCAGTGATATGACCCGGGACACCTACGAGCAGTACTTC; cdr3_aa: CASSDMTRDTYEQYF
clone_size: .; j_call: TRBJ2-7; d_call: TRBD1; v_call: TRBV5-6; cdr3_nt: TGTGCCAGCAGCTTGGCCGGGACAGCCTCCTACGAGCAGTACTTC; cdr3_aa: CASSLAGTASYEQYF
clone_size: few; j_call: TRBJ2-6; d_call: .; v_call: TRBV5-5; cdr3_nt: TGTGCCAGCAGTTTATACCTTCAAGGGGCTAGGGCCAACGTCCTGACTTTC; cdr3_aa: CASSLYLQGARANVLTF
clone_size: .; j_call: TRBJ1-1; d_call: .; v_call: TRBV20-1; cdr3_nt: TGCAGTGCTAGACTGGTGAACACTGAAGCTTTCTTT; cdr3_aa: CSARLVNTEAFF
clone_size: .; j_call: TRBJ2-3; d_call: .; v_call: TRBV5-1; cdr3_nt: TGCGCCAGCAGCCCGGCCGGGGCGGAAACAGATACGCAGTATTTT; cdr3_aa: CASSPAGAETDTQYF
clone_size: many; j_call: TRBJ2-7; d_call: .; v_call: TRBV20-1; cdr3_nt: TGCAGTGCTAGCGGCGACTATAAAAAGCAGTACTTC; cdr3_aa: CSASGDYKKQYF
clone_size: many; j_call: TRBJ2-1; d_call: .; v_call: TRBV6-6; cdr3_nt: TGTGCCAGCAGTTACTCGACGGAGAAGCAGTTCTTC; cdr3_aa: CASSYSTEKQFF
clone_size: .; j_call: TRBJ1-2; d_call: .; v_call: TRBV25-1; cdr3_nt: TGTGCCAGCAGTGAATTGGCCAGCTCGATTTATGGCTACACCTTC; cdr3_aa: CASSELASSIYGYTF
clone_size: few; j_call: TRBJ1-1; d_call: .; v_call: TRBV5-1; cdr3_nt: TGCGCCAGCAGCACAAGACCAGAACTTATGAACACTGAAGCTTTCTTT; cdr3_aa: CASSTRPELMNTEAFF
clone_size: many; j_call: TRBJ1-2; d_call: .; v_call: TRBV4-1; cdr3_nt: TGCGCCAGCAGCCCAACAGGTGGGTCGGGAGGCTACACCTTC; cdr3_aa: CASSPTGGSGGYTF
clone_size: many; j_call: TRBJ2-4; d_call: .; v_call: TRBV20-1; cdr3_nt: TGCAGTGCTAGAGGGGTGGGTCTGGGGCGGCTAAACATTCAGTACTTC; cdr3_aa: CSARGVGLGRLNIQYF
clone_size: .; j_call: TRBJ2-2; d_call: .; v_call: TRBV21-1; cdr3_nt: TGTGCCAGCAGCAGGCCTCGCCCGGGACAGGAGATGAGGACCGGGGAGCTGTTTTTT; cdr3_aa: CASSRPRPGQEMRTGELFF
clone_size: many; j_call: TRBJ2-5; d_call: .; v_call: TRBV21-1; cdr3_nt: TGTGCCAGCAGCAAAACCGGGACAGGGGAAGAGACCCAGTACTTC; cdr3_aa: CASSKTGTGEETQYF
clone_size: .; j_call: TRBJ1-5; d_call: .; v_call: TRBV5-6; cdr3_nt: TGTGCCAGCAGCTTAGGAGCTAACACCAATGAGCCCCAGCATTTT; cdr3_aa: CASSLGANTNEPQHF
clone_size: many; j_call: TRBJ2-1; d_call: .; v_call: TRBV5-1; cdr3_nt: TGCGCCAGCAGCCCCGGCCCGGAGAGCTCCTACAATGAGCAGTTCTTC; cdr3_aa: CASSPGPESSYNEQFF
clone_size: few; j_call: TRBJ1-4; d_call: TRBD1; v_call: TRBV6-1; cdr3_nt: TGTGCCAGCAGCCCAGGGGGCCCGCCCGGCGAAAAACTGTTTTTT; cdr3_aa: CASSPGGPPGEKLFF
clone_size: many; j_call: TRBJ2-7; d_call: .; v_call: TRBV20-1; cdr3_nt: TGCAGTGCTCCCCGCAGCACGGGGGCCTCCTACGAGCAGTACTTC; cdr3_aa: CSAPRSTGASYEQYF
clone_size: many; j_call: TRBJ2-5; d_call: .; v_call: TRBV18; cdr3_nt: TGTGCCAGCTCACCACCGTCTAGCTATGAGACCCAGTACTTC; cdr3_aa: CASSPPSSYETQYF
clone_size: many; j_call: TRBJ1-4; d_call: .; v_call: TRBV7-2; cdr3_nt: TGTGCCAGCAGCTTACCTAATGAAAAACTGTTTTTT; cdr3_aa: CASSLPNEKLFF
clone_size: .; j_call: TRBJ2-1; d_call: TRBD2; v_call: TRBV5-1; cdr3_nt: TGCGCCAGCAGATCAGCGGGGGGCCCGGACAATGAGCAGTTCTTC; cdr3_aa: CASRSAGGPDNEQFF
clone_size: many; j_call: TRBJ2-7; d_call: .; v_call: TRBV5-1; cdr3_nt: TGCGCCAGCAGCTGGGGCGGCAGGACCTACGAGCAGTACTTC; cdr3_aa: CASSWGGRTYEQYF
clone_size: many; j_call: TRBJ2-7; d_call: TRBD2; v_call: TRBV7-9; cdr3_nt: TGTGCCAGCAGCTTGGTCGGACTAGCGGGCGAGATCTACGAGCAGTACTTC; cdr3_aa: CASSLVGLAGEIYEQYF
clone_size: .; j_call: TRBJ2-3; d_call: TRBD2; v_call: TRBV20-1; cdr3_nt: TGCAGCGGGACTAGTGACGCAGATACGCAGTATTTT; cdr3_aa: CSGTSDADTQYF
clone_size: .; j_call: TRBJ1-4; d_call: TRBD1; v_call: TRBV6-5; cdr3_nt: TGTGCCAGCAGTTACCAACCAGGGGGCGATGAAAAACTGTTTTTT; cdr3_aa: CASSYQPGGDEKLFF
clone_size: many; j_call: TRBJ2-7; d_call: .; v_call: TRBV5-5; cdr3_nt: TGTGCCAGCAGCTTGGTAGGGGGAGTCTACGAGCAGTACTTC; cdr3_aa: CASSLVGGVYEQYF
clone_size: few; j_call: TRBJ1-5; d_call: .; v_call: TRBV5-1; cdr3_nt: TGCGCCAGCAGCTTGATGGGGGACGGCCAGCCCCAGCATTTT; cdr3_aa: CASSLMGDGQPQHF
clone_size: .; j_call: TRBJ2-3; d_call: TRBD2; v_call: TRBV6-5; cdr3_nt: TGTGCCAGCACCGGGCGGGAGTTCGCTACGCAGTATTTT; cdr3_aa: CASTGREFATQYF
clone_size: once; j_call: TRBJ2-1; d_call: .; v_call: TRBV6-2/TRBV6-3; cdr3_nt: TGTGCCAGCTCATCGTGGGGGACCGGGGAGTTCTTC; cdr3_aa: CASSSWGTGEFF